This T cell receptor beta chain was identified during a study of human T cells and chemical hapten exposure. Overall study: The sensitizer, 2% DPC, was used on around 2 cm by around 2 cm of upper inner arm skin. Overall study findings and caveats: DPC sensitization did not alter TCRs above 1 in 1000 frequency.

Germline V lookup: CDR1 MGHRA, CDR2 YSYEKL. J lost 7 bases, V lost 4 bases, and 15 bases had no gene match. The CDR3 runs 17 residues. Time point in this sample: patch test 2, 6 weeks after DPC sensitization. Treatment meaning: therapeutic diphenylcyclopropenone sensitization with weekly scalp DPC. Concerning this clonotype: No antigen is known for it.

Each cDNA molecule in the library carried unique molecular identifiers. Authors' analysis steps: A typical sample had roughly 91,000 TCRs, with roughly 23,224 to 690,600 overall. One entry per CDR3 protein results from TCRdb running MiXCR on the RACE reads. These V and J calls derive from TCRdb rather than the authors' analysis. The sample has tens of thousands of distinct CDR3 sequences, just under 9% seen once. This rearrangement joins TRBV4-1 to TRBJ2-1, with 8 bases fitting TRBD2. This TCR derives from a woman aged 40 to 55 with alopecia areata. Some clones in this sample may be carry-over from other donors' samples. Sample: whole blood, taken in connection with sensitization to the hapten diphenylcyclopropenone (DPC). The CDR3 spells CASSPTRGAGVVNEQFF. The CDR3 DNA reads TGCGCCAGCAGCCCCACGAGGGGAGCGGGGGTCGTGAATGAGCAGTTCTTC.